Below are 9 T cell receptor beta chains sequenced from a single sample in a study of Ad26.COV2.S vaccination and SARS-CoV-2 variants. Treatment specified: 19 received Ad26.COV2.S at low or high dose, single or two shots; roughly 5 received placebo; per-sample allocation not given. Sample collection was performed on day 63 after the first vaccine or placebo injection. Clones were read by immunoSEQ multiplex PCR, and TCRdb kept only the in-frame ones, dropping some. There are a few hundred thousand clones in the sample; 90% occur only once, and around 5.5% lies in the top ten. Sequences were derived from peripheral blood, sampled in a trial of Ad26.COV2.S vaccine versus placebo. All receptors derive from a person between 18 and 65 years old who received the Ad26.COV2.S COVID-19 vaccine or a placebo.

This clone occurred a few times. The CDR3 loop is CASSDAGVVPEAFF. CDR3 sequence (DNA): TGTGCCAGCAGTGATGCAGGGGTGGTTCCTGAAGCTTTCTTT. V and J are TRBV2 and TRBJ1-1; TRBD1 might be the D (6 bases). The CDR3 is made up of 14 amino acids. The ends were cut back, 3 bases at V and 6 bases at J, with 14 bases in the middle. Germline loops: CDR1 SNHLY, CDR2 FYNNEI. Based on the CDR3 plus reference TRBV2 and TRBJ1-1, the full variable domain is EPEVTQTPSHQVTQMGQEVILRCVPISNHLYFYWYRQILGQKVEFLVSFYNNEISEKSEIFDDQFSVERPDGSNFTLKIRSTKLEDSAMYFCASSDAGVVPEAFFGQGTRLTVV.

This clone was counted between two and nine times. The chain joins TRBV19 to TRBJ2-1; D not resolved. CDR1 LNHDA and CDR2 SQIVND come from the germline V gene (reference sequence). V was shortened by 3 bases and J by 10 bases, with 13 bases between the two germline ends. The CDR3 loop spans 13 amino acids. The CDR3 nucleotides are TGTGCCAGTAGTATCTCCACCTCCGTCGAGCAGTTCTTC. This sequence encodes CASSISTSVEQFF.

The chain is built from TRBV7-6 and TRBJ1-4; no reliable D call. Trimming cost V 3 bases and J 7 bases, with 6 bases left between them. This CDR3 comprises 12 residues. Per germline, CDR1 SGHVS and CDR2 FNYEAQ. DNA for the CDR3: TGTGCCAGCAGCTTGTGGAGTGAAAAACTGTTTTTT. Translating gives CASSLWSEKLFF.

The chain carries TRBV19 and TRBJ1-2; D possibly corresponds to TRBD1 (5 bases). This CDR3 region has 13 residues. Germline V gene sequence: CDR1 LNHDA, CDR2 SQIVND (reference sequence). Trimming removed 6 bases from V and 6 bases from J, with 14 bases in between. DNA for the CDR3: TGTGCCAGTAGCCGGGGGAATCTGGATGGCTACACCTTC. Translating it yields CASSRGNLDGYTF.

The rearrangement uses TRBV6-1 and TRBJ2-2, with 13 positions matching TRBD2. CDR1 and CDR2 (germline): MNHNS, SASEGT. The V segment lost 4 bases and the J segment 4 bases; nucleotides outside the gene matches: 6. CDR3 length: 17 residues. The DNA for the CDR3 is TGTGCCAGCAGTGTTGGGTGGACTAGCGGGAGCACCGGGGAGCTGTTTTTT. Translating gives CASSVGWTSGSTGELFF.

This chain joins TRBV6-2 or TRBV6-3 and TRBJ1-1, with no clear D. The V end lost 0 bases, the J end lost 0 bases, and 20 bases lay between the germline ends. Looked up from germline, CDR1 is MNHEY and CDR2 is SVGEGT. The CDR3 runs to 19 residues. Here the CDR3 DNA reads TGTGCCAGCAGTTACTCCCGAATAACGGCAGTAGCAATGAACACTGAAGCTTTCTTT. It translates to CASSYSRITAVAMNTEAFF.

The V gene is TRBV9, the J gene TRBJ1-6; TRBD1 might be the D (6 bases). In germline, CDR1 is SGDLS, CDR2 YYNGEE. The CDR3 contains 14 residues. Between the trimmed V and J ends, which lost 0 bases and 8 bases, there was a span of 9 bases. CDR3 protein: CASSVEQGYSPLHF. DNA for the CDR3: TGTGCCAGCAGCGTAGAACAGGGATATTCACCCCTCCACTTT.

CDR3 sequence reads: CASSLPNQPQHF. In nucleotides, the CDR3 is TGTGCCAGCAGCTTGCCGAATCAGCCCCAGCATTTT. This chain links TRBV7-9 with TRBJ1-5; no reliable D call. CDR3 length equals 12 residues. Germline loops: CDR1 SEHNR, CDR2 FQNEAQ (reference sequence). Trimming removed 3 bases from V and 4 bases from J, with 4 bases in between.

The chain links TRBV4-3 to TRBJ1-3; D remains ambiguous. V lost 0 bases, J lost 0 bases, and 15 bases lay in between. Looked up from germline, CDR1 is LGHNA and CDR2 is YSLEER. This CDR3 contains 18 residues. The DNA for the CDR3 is TGCGCCAGCAGCCAAGATGCTAGGTCAAGATTCTCTGGAAACACCATATATTTT. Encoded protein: CASSQDARSRFSGNTIYF.